Each of the 22 T cell receptor beta chains below was sequenced from the same sample in a study of blood T cell repertoires in COVID-19. Produced via immunoSEQ multiplex PCR; TCRdb's table is partial and in-frame only. The sample includes about 87,000 clones, approximately 85% of them seen just once. The specimen sequenced was peripheral blood. The receptors were sampled from a human donor in a cohort sampled during active COVID-19.

The rearrangement uses TRBV6-5 and TRBJ2-1; D not resolved. The CDR3 is 13 amino acids. The V gene's germline CDR1 is MNHEY and CDR2 SVGAGI. V lost 2 bases, J lost 5 bases, and 7 bases lay in between. CDR3 amino acids: CASSYGLDNEQFF. The CDR3 DNA is TGTGCCAGCAGTTACGGCCTAGACAATGAGCAGTTCTTC.

The chain is built from TRBV4-3 and TRBJ2-3; TRBD2 matches at 9 bases. V lost 3 bases to trimming and J lost 5 bases; unmatched junction nucleotides: 12. From germline, CDR1 is LGHNA and CDR2 YSLEER. This CDR3 region has 17 residues. The CDR3 sequence is CASSQLGGRAYRDTQYF. CDR3 coding DNA: TGCGCCAGCAGCCAGCTAGGCGGGAGGGCCTATAGAGATACGCAGTATTTT.

With respect to this clone: The junction differs from germline at one of its ends, possibly a read error. The V and J genes are TRBV4-3 and TRBJ1-5; D may be TRBD1 (5 bases). This CDR3 spans 13 amino acids. Germline V CDR1 and CDR2: LGHNA, YSLEER. The CDR3 nucleotides read TGCGCCAGCAGTCAAGATCGGGGGACTACCCAGCATTTT. It specifies CASSQDRGTTQHF.

This clone has only one observation. The V and J genes are TRBV2 and TRBJ2-3; 16 bases line up with TRBD2. V gave up 6 bases and J gave up 6 bases; unmatched junction bases: 3. Per germline, CDR1 SNHLY and CDR2 FYNNEI. The CDR3 contains 15 residues. This chain's CDR3 is CASSKGLAGGDTQYF. In DNA, the CDR3 is TGTGCCAGCAGCAAGGGACTAGCGGGGGGGGATACGCAGTATTTT.

CDR3 protein: CASSLGVGGEEQFF. For the CDR3, the DNA is TGTGCCAGCAGCTTAGGGGTCGGGGGTGAAGAGCAGTTCTTC. V gene TRBV7-7 combines with J gene TRBJ2-1; possibly TRBD2 for D (6 bases). Trimming took 1 base from V and 10 from J, leaving 14 bases between them. This CDR3 is 14 amino acids long. CDR1 and CDR2 (germline): SSHAT, FNYEAQ (reference sequence).

The chain has TRBV19 and TRBJ2-1; D may be TRBD2 (5 bases). This CDR3 contains 15 residues. Trimming removed 5 bases at V and 5 bases at J, with 16 bases between. Germline V gene data show CDR1 as LNHDA and CDR2 as SQIVND (reference sequence). CDR3 DNA: TGTGCCAGTAGTCCGGGGAATTGGGCCGACAATGAGCAGTTCTTC. Translation: CASSPGNWADNEQFF.

The V call is TRBV28, the J call TRBJ2-7; perhaps TRBD2 as D (6 bases). Germline V CDR1 and CDR2: MDHEN, SYDVKM. Trimming shortened V by 0 bases and J by 9 bases, and 9 bases separated the two germline ends. This CDR3 region has 12 residues. The CDR3, as DNA: TGTGCCAGCAGTTTATGGCGGGATGCGCAGTACTTC. It yields the protein CASSLWRDAQYF.

The J gene is TRBJ2-1, the V gene TRBV4-3; 8 positions match TRBD1. J was trimmed by 8 bases and V by 0 bases; bases with no gene match: 9. The CDR3 sequence is 16 residues long. Per the germline V gene, CDR1 is LGHNA and CDR2 is YSLEER. The CDR3, as DNA: TGCGCCAGCAGCCAAGACCCTGGGACAGGTATGGATGAGCAGTTCTTC. Encoded protein: CASSQDPGTGMDEQFF.

This clone has a single count. The chain carries TRBV7-9 and TRBJ1-1, with TRBD1 matching over 7 bases. Trimming removed 5 bases from V and 1 base from J; junction bases left unmatched: 4. This CDR3 contains 14 residues. Germline-derived CDR1 and CDR2 are SEHNR and FQNEAQ (reference sequence). In DNA form, the CDR3 reads TGTGCCAGCAGCGGGAACAGGGGGAACACTGAAGCTTTCTTT. It encodes CASSGNRGNTEAFF.

This clone was counted between two and nine times. The V call is TRBV28, the J call TRBJ1-2; D not certain. Between the trimmed V and J ends, which lost 5 bases and 7 bases, there was a span of 20 bases. The germline V gene has CDR1 MDHEN and CDR2 SYDVKM. The CDR3 totals 15 residues. The CDR3 here is CASSPPLEYFGGYTF. CDR3 in DNA: TGTGCCAGCAGTCCCCCTTTGGAGTATTTTGGTGGCTACACCTTC.

The chain recombines TRBV3-1 (or the pseudogene TRBV3-2) with TRBJ2-7, with 8 bases fitting TRBD1. Trimming at V came to 5 bases and at J to 6 bases, leaving 6 bases not matched to a gene. This CDR3 is 13 amino acids long. Germline-derived CDR1 and CDR2 are LGHDT and YNNKEL (reference sequence). The CDR3 coding sequence is TGTGCCAGCAGCTTTGGCACAGGGGGCGAGCAGTACTTC. As protein: CASSFGTGGEQYF.

The J gene is TRBJ2-5, the V gene TRBV18, with TRBD2 matching 8 bases. The V and J ends lost 4 bases and 3 bases, in that order; junction bases with no gene match: 7. The CDR3 has 15 residues. CDR1 and CDR2 (germline): KGHSH, LQKENI. CDR3 nucleotide sequence: TGTGCCAGCTCACTTGCGACGGGAGGGGAAGAGACCCAGTACTTC. Translation: CASSLATGGEETQYF.

This chain uses TRBV28 with TRBJ2-2; TRBD2 agrees at 9 bases. J was trimmed by 4 bases and V by 9 bases; bases with no gene match: 3. The CDR3 spans 13 residues. From germline, CDR1 is MDHEN and CDR2 SYDVKM. The CDR3 spells CASSGGPTGELFF. The CDR3 coding sequence is TGTGCCAGTAGCGGGGGACCCACCGGGGAGCTGTTTTTT.

This chain links TRBV6-6 with TRBJ1-1, with D unclear. The germline V and J ends were trimmed by 7 bases and 8 bases, with 23 bases remaining between them. The length of the CDR3 is 15 residues. CDR1 is MNHNY, CDR2 SVGAGI, per germline (reference sequence). CDR3: CASNHPAGGIIEAFF. The CDR3 nucleotides are TGTGCCAGCAATCATCCGGCGGGTGGTATCATCGAAGCTTTCTTT.

The chain joins TRBV3-1 (or the pseudogene TRBV3-2) to TRBJ1-6, with 7 bases fitting TRBD1. In germline, CDR1 is LGHDT, CDR2 YNNKEL (reference sequence). V dropped 10 bases and J dropped 9; count of bases not matched to a gene: 18. The CDR3 spans 16 residues. DNA of the CDR3: TGTGCCACTTGGAGTGAGGGGGCGCTTATTCTTTCACCCCTCCACTTT. Protein product: CATWSEGALILSPLHF.

This clone is a singleton in its sample. The chain carries TRBV7-6 and TRBJ1-6; D uncertain. The CDR3 sequence is 17 residues long. V gave up 0 bases and J gave up 4 bases, with 13 bases separating them. Germline lookup yields CDR1 SGHVS and CDR2 FNYEAQ. This chain's CDR3 is CASSLARAGVYNSPLHF. The CDR3 DNA follows: TGTGCCAGCAGCTTAGCGCGGGCAGGTGTTTATAATTCACCCCTCCACTTT.

The chain combines TRBV6-5 with TRBJ2-5; D may be TRBD2 (5 bases). V was cut by 5 bases and J by 4 bases, with 14 bases left in between. Germline V CDR1 and CDR2: MNHEY, SVGAGI. CDR3 length equals 14 residues. This chain's CDR3 is CASSTLGEGETQYF. The DNA for the CDR3 is TGTGCCAGCAGTACCCTCGGGGAAGGAGAGACCCAGTACTTC.

This clone was observed a single time. V gene TRBV7-2 combines with J gene TRBJ2-2; D perhaps matches TRBD2 (5 bases). CDR1 and CDR2 (germline): SGHTA, FQGNSA. Deletions cut 5 bases from V and 1 base from J, with 11 bases between. The CDR3 is made up of 15 amino acids. The CDR3 DNA reads as TGTGCCAGCAGCATGAGGGCGGGGAACACCGGGGAGCTGTTTTTT. It encodes CASSMRAGNTGELFF.

The CDR3 reads CAIREQGAAYEQYF. The CDR3 bases are TGTGCCATCAGGGAACAGGGCGCAGCCTACGAGCAGTACTTC. The rearrangement uses TRBV10-3 and TRBJ2-7, with D perhaps TRBD1 (6 bases). The CDR3 covers 14 residues. Germline V gene data show CDR1 as ENHRY and CDR2 as SYGVKD. Trimming shortened V by 6 bases and J by 2 bases, and 14 bases separated the two germline ends.

V usage is TRBV30 and J usage is TRBJ1-5; 7 bases match TRBD1. The CDR3 contains 13 residues. V dropped 8 bases and J dropped 7; count of bases not matched to a gene: 11. From germline, CDR1 is GTSNPN and CDR2 SVGIG (reference sequence). CDR3 sequence reads: CAVGRGGEQPQHF. The CDR3, as DNA: TGTGCCGTAGGGCGAGGGGGCGAACAGCCCCAGCATTTT.

The CDR3 here is CASSFGASKDNEQFF. DNA of the CDR3: TGTGCCAGCAGCTTCGGAGCGTCGAAGGACAATGAGCAGTTCTTC. The J gene is TRBJ2-1, the V gene TRBV11-1; D not certain. The length of the CDR3 is 15 residues. CDR1 is SGHAT and CDR2 is FQDESV in the germline V gene (reference sequence). Deletions cut 3 bases from V and 5 bases from J, with 14 bases between. The variable domain in full, completed from reference TRBV11-1 and TRBJ2-1, reads EAEVAQSPRYKITEKSQAVAFWCDPISGHATLYWYRQILGQGPELLVQFQDESVVDDSQLPKDRFSAERLKGVDSTLKIQPAELGDSAMYLCASSFGASKDNEQFFGPGTRLTVL.

CDR3 nucleotides: TGTGCCAGCAGCCACGACAACCTCTACGACGAGCAGTACTTC. It is translated as CASSHDNLYDEQYF. The chain has TRBV9 and TRBJ2-7; D unresolved. The CDR3 loop spans 14 amino acids. Germline-derived CDR1 and CDR2 are SGDLS and YYNGEE. V was cut by 4 bases and J by 5 bases, with 16 bases left in between.